The 30 T cell receptor beta chains below come from one sample, sequenced in a study of blood T cell repertoires in COVID-19. The method was immunoSEQ multiplex PCR; TCRdb's version includes in-frame clones alone and lacks a portion of them. The sample holds some 190,000 clones, 70% to 90% seen once. What was sequenced was peripheral blood. The origin of the receptors is a human donor in a cohort sampled during active COVID-19.

V and J are TRBV29-1 and TRBJ1-1; weak D call: TRBD1 (5 bases). V lost 4 bases to trimming and J lost 1 base, with 10 bases between them. CDR3 length: 13 amino acids. The germline V gene encodes CDR1 SQVTM and CDR2 ANQGSEA. The CDR3 protein is CSVVGRQNTEAFF. The CDR3 coding sequence is TGCAGCGTTGTGGGGCGGCAGAACACTGAAGCTTTCTTT.

The CDR3 DNA follows: TGCGCCAGCAGCCCGAGCGGGGGCATCTCCTACGAGCAGTACTTC. Protein product: CASSPSGGISYEQYF. The chain links TRBV5-1 to TRBJ2-7; 8 bases are shared with TRBD2. CDR1 and CDR2 (germline): SGHRS, YFSETQ. V lost 4 bases, J lost 0 bases, and 6 bases stayed unmatched. This CDR3 is built from 15 residues.

The chain has TRBV11-2 and TRBJ2-5; 14 nucleotides line up with TRBD2. Germline V CDR1 and CDR2: SGHAT, FQNNGV. The J segment lost 4 bases and the V segment lost 1 base, leaving 5 bases of the junction unmatched. CDR3 size: 17 residues. Here the CDR3 reads CASSLGLAGGPGETQYF. The CDR3 DNA is TGTGCCAGCAGCTTAGGACTAGCGGGAGGGCCGGGAGAGACCCAGTACTTC. Using reference TRBV11-2 and TRBJ2-5 for the parts outside the CDR3, the full variable domain is EAGVAQSPRYKIIEKRQSVAFWCNPISGHATLYWYQQILGQGPKLLIQFQNNGVVDDSQLPKDRFSAERLKGVDSTLKIQPAKLEDSAVYLCASSLGLAGGPGETQYFGPGTRLLVL.

This clone has only a few counts. V is TRBV7-2 and J is TRBJ2-1; 13 bases match TRBD2. The germline V gene has CDR1 SGHTA and CDR2 FQGNSA. V gave up 4 bases and J gave up 8 bases; unmatched junction bases: 8. There are 16 residues in the CDR3. CDR3 sequence reads: CASSWGLAGLGDEQFF. Here the CDR3 DNA reads TGTGCCAGCAGCTGGGGACTAGCGGGGCTAGGGGATGAGCAGTTCTTC.

The CDR3 DNA is TGTGCCAGCAGCTTAGTCGGGTACAGGGCCTTAAGCACAGATACGCAGTATTTT. Translating gives CASSLVGYRALSTDTQYF. The V call is TRBV7-8, the J call TRBJ2-3; possible D gene TRBD1, 6 bases. CDR1 and CDR2 (germline): SGHVS, FQNEAQ. Trimming took off 1 base at V and 0 bases at J, with 17 bases between the two ends. CDR3 length: 18 residues.

The chain carries TRBV15 and TRBJ2-1, with 7 bases fitting TRBD1. V dropped 6 bases and J dropped 0; count of bases not matched to a gene: 5. This CDR3 has 15 amino acids. Germline V gene sequence: CDR1 LNHNV, CDR2 YYDKDF (reference sequence). The DNA of the CDR3 is TGTGCCACCAGTTTACAGGGGAGCTCCTACAATGAGCAGTTCTTC. Translating it yields CATSLQGSSYNEQFF.

This chain uses TRBV27 with TRBJ1-2, with 8 bases aligning to TRBD1. Germline CDR1 reads MNHEY; CDR2 reads SMNVEV (reference sequence). The CDR3 has 13 residues. Losses at the gene ends were 5 bases for V and 2 bases for J; bases not matched to a gene: 1. The CDR3 is CASSRTGNYGYTF. Here the CDR3 DNA reads TGTGCCAGCAGTCGGACAGGGAACTATGGCTACACCTTC.

The table lists this clone with a count of one. V usage is TRBV11-3 and J usage is TRBJ2-3; D uncertain. CDR1 and CDR2 (germline): SGHNT, YENEEA. This CDR3 has 13 residues. Trimming left V 0 bases short and J 2 bases short, with 3 bases between. CDR3 residues: CASSLDHTDTQYF. The CDR3 region has the DNA TGTGCCAGCAGCTTAGACCACACAGATACGCAGTATTTT.

The chain carries TRBV30 and TRBJ1-4; no clear D gene. CDR1 and CDR2 (germline): GTSNPN, SVGIG (reference sequence). V was pared by 2 bases and J by 12 bases, with 13 bases between. This CDR3 has 12 amino acids. The CDR3 reads CAWSRRRRELFF. The CDR3, as DNA: TGTGCCTGGAGTCGCCGGCGGCGGGAACTGTTTTTT.

This clone came up once. This chain connects TRBV28 to TRBJ1-4; the D gene is possibly TRBD1 (5 bases). V was shortened by 6 bases and J by 5 bases, with 16 bases between the two germline ends. The CDR3 runs to 15 residues. Germline CDR1 reads MDHEN; CDR2 reads SYDVKM. The CDR3 is CASSPRQFSNEKLFF. In nucleotides, the CDR3 is TGTGCCAGCAGCCCTCGACAGTTCTCAAATGAAAAACTGTTTTTT.

The V and J genes are TRBV13 and TRBJ1-5; TRBD1 matches at 7 bases. J gave up 6 bases and V 4 bases, and 12 bases lay outside the gene matches. There are 16 residues in the CDR3. CDR1 and CDR2 from the germline V gene are PRHDT and FYEKMQ (reference sequence). The CDR3, as DNA: TGTGCCAGCAGCTCCACGACAGGGAAAGGTGCTCAGCCCCAGCATTTT. This codes for CASSSTTGKGAQPQHF.

The chain employs TRBV29-1 and TRBJ1-1; tentatively, D is TRBD1 (6 bases). Deletions cut 3 bases from V and 11 bases from J, with 13 bases between. The CDR3 runs 11 residues. CDR1 is SQVTM, CDR2 ANQGSEA, per germline. This CDR3 is CSVDQGLWAFF. The CDR3, as DNA: TGCAGCGTTGACCAGGGGCTGTGGGCTTTCTTT. Full variable domain (rest looked up from reference TRBV29-1 and TRBJ1-1): SAVISQKPSRDICQRGTSLTIQCQVDSQVTMMFWYRQQPGQSLTLIATANQGSEATYESGFVIDKFPISRPNLTFSTLTVSNMSPEDSSIYLCSVDQGLWAFFGQGTRLTVV.

The V call is TRBV9, the J call TRBJ2-5; possibly TRBD2 for D (6 bases). Per germline, CDR1 SGDLS and CDR2 YYNGEE. The CDR3 length is 15 residues. V was clipped by 3 bases and J by 5 bases, with 17 bases between them. The CDR3 region is CASSAREGRSETQYF. The CDR3, as DNA: TGTGCCAGCAGCGCCCGGGAAGGGAGGTCGGAGACCCAGTACTTC.

The CDR3 is CASSRSQGQGSYEQYF. CDR3 DNA: TGTGCCAGCAGCCGTTCACAGGGGCAAGGGTCCTACGAGCAGTACTTC. V and J are TRBV7-2 and TRBJ2-7; 7 bases align to TRBD1. CDR1 is SGHTA and CDR2 is FQGNSA in the germline V gene. There are 16 residues in the CDR3. Trimming cost V 5 bases and J 1 base; bases outside gene matches: 11.

The chain has TRBV19 and TRBJ1-6; D might be TRBD1 (6 bases). The CDR3 has 16 amino acids. The germline V gene has CDR1 LNHDA and CDR2 SQIVND (reference sequence). The V and J ends lost 2 bases and 10 bases respectively, with 18 bases between them. This CDR3 is CASSISGTLRKSPLHF. The CDR3 DNA reads as TGTGCCAGTAGTATAAGCGGGACATTAAGAAAGTCACCCCTCCACTTT.

The rearrangement joins TRBV7-9 to TRBJ2-2; 7 nucleotides match TRBD1. The germline V gene has CDR1 SEHNR and CDR2 FQNEAQ (reference sequence). The CDR3 consists of 16 residues. Trimming cost V 0 bases and J 2 bases; bases outside gene matches: 3. This CDR3 is CASSLAGTDNTGELFF. The CDR3 nucleotides read TGTGCCAGCAGCTTAGCGGGGACAGATAACACCGGGGAGCTGTTTTTT.

The chain joins TRBV3-1 (or the pseudogene TRBV3-2) to TRBJ2-3; D gene uncertain. Germline V lookup: CDR1 LGHDT, CDR2 YNNKEL (reference sequence). CDR3 size: 12 residues. Trimming removed 1 base from V and 6 bases from J, with 5 bases in between. The CDR3 DNA sequence: TGTGCCAGCAGCCAAGTAGCTGATACGCAGTATTTT. This translates into CASSQVADTQYF.

V usage is TRBV19 and J usage is TRBJ2-7, with D possibly TRBD2 on 6 matching bases. Trimming pared 5 bases from V and 2 bases from J, leaving 16 bases between. CDR3 length: 15 amino acids. The germline V gene encodes CDR1 LNHDA and CDR2 SQIVND (reference sequence). The CDR3 sequence is CASSLRSGVPYEQYF. For the CDR3, the DNA is TGTGCCAGTAGTCTTCGCTCGGGGGTCCCCTACGAGCAGTACTTC. The whole variable domain, remainder taken from reference TRBV19 and TRBJ2-7, is DGGITQSPKYLFRKEGQNVTLSCEQNLNHDAMYWYRQDPGQGLRLIYYSQIVNDFQKGDIAEGYSVSREKKESFPLTVTSAQKNPTAFYLCASSLRSGVPYEQYFGPGTRLTVT.

The table lists this clone with a count of one. V and J are TRBV27 and TRBJ1-1; 7 bases agree with TRBD1. The V gene end was trimmed by 5 bases and the J gene end by 4 bases; junction bases not matched to a gene: 13. The germline V gene encodes CDR1 MNHEY and CDR2 SMNVEV (reference sequence). CDR3 length: 16 residues. CDR3 coding DNA: TGTGCCAGCAGTAAAAATGTAGGGGGCGGCGTCACTGAAGCTTTCTTT. Protein: CASSKNVGGGVTEAFF.

In this sample, this clone turned up once. The rearrangement joins TRBV7-9 to TRBJ2-3; possibly TRBD2 for D (6 bases). This CDR3 region has 15 residues. V shed 4 bases and J shed 0 bases, with 11 bases lying between them. Germline CDR1 SEHNR, CDR2 FQNEAQ (reference sequence). In DNA form, the CDR3 reads TGTGCCAGCAGCTCTGAGGCGGGAAGCACAGATACGCAGTATTTT. Residues: CASSSEAGSTDTQYF.

The J gene is TRBJ2-5, the V gene TRBV6-6; D possibly corresponds to TRBD2 (5 bases). V was shortened by 2 bases and J by 7 bases, with 17 bases between the two germline ends. This CDR3 region has 15 residues. CDR1 and CDR2 (germline): MNHNY, SVGAGI (reference sequence). CDR3 sequence: CASSYGEGPRGTQYF. Written as DNA, the CDR3 is TGTGCCAGCAGTTACGGTGAGGGCCCGCGCGGGACCCAGTACTTC.

This clone was detected only once. This chain connects TRBV7-2 to TRBJ1-5, with TRBD1 matching 7 bases. V dropped 5 bases and J dropped 0; count of bases not matched to a gene: 4. Germline loops: CDR1 SGHTA, CDR2 FQGNSA. The CDR3 covers 15 residues. In DNA, the CDR3 is TGTGCCAGCAGCCCAACAGGGGATAGCAATCAGCCCCAGCATTTT. It encodes CASSPTGDSNQPQHF.

The V call is TRBV5-4, the J call TRBJ2-7; D perhaps matches TRBD2 (5 bases). CDR1 and CDR2 from the germline V gene are SGHNT and YYREEE (reference sequence). The V end was cut by 2 bases, the J end by 3 bases, with 24 bases between. The CDR3 is made up of 18 amino acids. CDR3 DNA sequence: TGTGCCAGCAGCTTCTTGGTAGCGCCAGCGATGGGGAACTACGAGCAGTACTTC. This gives the protein CASSFLVAPAMGNYEQYF.

CDR3 coding DNA: TGTGCCAGCAGCTTAGGACAAGGTACTGAAGCTTTCTTT. Its translation is CASSLGQGTEAFF. The rearrangement uses TRBV7-9 and TRBJ1-1; D is ambiguous. This CDR3 has 13 amino acids. CDR1 and CDR2 (germline): SEHNR, FQNEAQ (reference sequence). Between the trimmed V and J ends, which lost 1 base and 5 bases, there was a span of 8 bases. Full variable domain (remainder filled in from reference TRBV7-9 and TRBJ1-1): DTGVSQNPRHKITKRGQNVTFRCDPISEHNRLYWYRQTLGQGPEFLTYFQNEAQLEKSRLLSDRFSAERPKGSFSTLEIQRTEQGDSAMYLCASSLGQGTEAFFGQGTRLTVV.

This clone has just one count. In DNA, the CDR3 is TGTGCCAGCAGCTTAACGGGACAGCCAGCCTATGGCTACACCTTC. Translation gives CASSLTGQPAYGYTF. This chain links TRBV7-2 with TRBJ1-2; 7 bases fit TRBD1. Germline lookup yields CDR1 SGHTA and CDR2 FQGNSA. There are 15 residues in the CDR3. V shed 2 bases and J 4 bases; nucleotides not matched to a gene: 7.

This rearrangement joins TRBV11-2 to TRBJ2-5; D gene unclear. V lost 5 bases, J lost 5 bases, and 18 bases lay in between. Germline-derived CDR1 and CDR2 are SGHAT and FQNNGV. The CDR3 sequence is 15 residues long. Here the CDR3 reads CASSPARSFFETQYF. In nucleotides, the CDR3 is TGTGCCAGCAGCCCCGCCCGCAGTTTCTTCGAGACCCAGTACTTC.

The rearrangement joins TRBV5-6 to TRBJ2-5, with TRBD1 matching over 8 bases. The CDR3 runs 14 residues. V shed 2 bases, J shed 3 bases, and the junction held 3 bases outside the gene matches. Per the germline V gene, CDR1 is SGHDT and CDR2 is YYEEEE. The CDR3 spells CASSFGTGKETQYF. The CDR3, as DNA: TGTGCCAGCAGCTTTGGGACAGGTAAAGAGACCCAGTACTTC.

The rearrangement joins TRBV7-6 to TRBJ2-1; 7 nucleotides align to TRBD2. The junction had 8 bases not matched to a gene; V was cut back by 2 bases and J by 4 bases. Germline loops: CDR1 SGHVS, CDR2 FNYEAQ. The CDR3 runs to 16 residues. The CDR3 sequence: CASSLSAGESYNEQFF. The DNA for the CDR3 is TGTGCCAGCAGCTTAAGTGCGGGGGAAAGTTACAATGAGCAGTTCTTC.

V and J are TRBV11-2 and TRBJ2-3, with 7 bases fitting TRBD1. The CDR3 is 13 residues long. Looked up from germline, CDR1 is SGHAT and CDR2 is FQNNGV. Trimming removed 10 bases from V and 4 bases from J; junction bases left unmatched: 8. Here the CDR3 reads CATARQGPDTQYF. The CDR3 DNA sequence: TGTGCCACCGCAAGACAGGGCCCAGATACGCAGTATTTT.

The V gene is TRBV6-6, the J gene TRBJ2-7; D gene unclear. V lost 4 bases and J 2 bases, leaving 15 bases between the germline ends. Germline V gene data show CDR1 as MNHNY and CDR2 as SVGAGI (reference sequence). This CDR3 comprises 15 residues. The DNA of the CDR3 is TGTGCCAGCAGTTTTGGCGGAGCATTTGCCTACGAGCAGTACTTC. It is translated as CASSFGGAFAYEQYF.